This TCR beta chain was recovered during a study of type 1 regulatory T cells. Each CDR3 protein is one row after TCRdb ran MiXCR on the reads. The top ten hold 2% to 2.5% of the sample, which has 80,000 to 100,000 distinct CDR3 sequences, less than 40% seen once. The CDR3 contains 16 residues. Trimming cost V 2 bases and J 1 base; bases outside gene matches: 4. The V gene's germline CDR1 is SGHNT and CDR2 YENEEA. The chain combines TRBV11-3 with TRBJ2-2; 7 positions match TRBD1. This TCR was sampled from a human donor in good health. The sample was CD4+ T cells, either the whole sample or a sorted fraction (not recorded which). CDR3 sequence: CASSLFGTENTGELFF. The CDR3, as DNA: TGTGCCAGCAGCTTATTTGGGACAGAGAACACCGGGGAGCTGTTTTTT.